Listed here are 20 T cell receptor beta chains from one sample, sequenced in a study of long-term antiretroviral therapy in people with HIV. Researchers report immunoSEQ v3.0 was run at survey level. Sequencing was performed with immunoSEQ multiplex PCR; in TCRdb, only in-frame clones are kept and a portion is missing. The sample holds tens of thousands of clones, approximately 84% seen once. Source: unsorted PBMCs, taken roughly 2.9 years before starting antiretroviral therapy. All receptors derive from a woman aged 25 to 39 with HIV.

The rearrangement links TRBV19 to TRBJ1-1, with a weak D call TRBD1 (5 bases). Germline V gives CDR1 LNHDA, CDR2 SQIVND (reference sequence). There are 15 residues in the CDR3. Trimming cost V 5 bases and J 2 bases, with 15 bases left between them. CDR3 coding DNA: TGTGCCAGTAGTCCCACAGGACGGGTAAACACTGAAGCTTTCTTT. This translates into CASSPTGRVNTEAFF.

V gene TRBV6-5 combines with J gene TRBJ1-2; D is possibly TRBD1 (5 bases). V was clipped by 6 bases and J by 3 bases, with 11 bases between them. The CDR3 is 13 residues long. CDR1 and CDR2 (germline): MNHEY, SVGAGI. The CDR3 DNA follows: TGTGCCAGCAGCCCCTCAGGGTACTATGGCTACACCTTC. This codes for CASSPSGYYGYTF.

A remark on this clone: The same CDR3 is also encoded by other DNA sequences in this sample. The V and J genes are TRBV4-1 and TRBJ2-1; the D gene is possibly TRBD2 (5 bases). Per the germline V gene, CDR1 is MGHRA and CDR2 is YSYEKL. The CDR3 length is 16 residues. Trimming pared 0 bases from V and 0 bases from J, leaving 9 bases between. The CDR3 protein is CASSQDAGSSYNEQFF. The DNA of the CDR3 is TGCGCCAGCAGCCAAGATGCGGGTAGCTCCTACAATGAGCAGTTCTTC.

This clone was picked up a small number of times. The CDR3 nucleotides are TGTGCCAGCAGCTTAGATAACCGGGGCGGGGTCAATGAGCAGTTCTTC. It encodes CASSLDNRGGVNEQFF. V usage is TRBV11-2 and J usage is TRBJ2-1, with D perhaps TRBD2 (6 bases). The CDR3 runs 16 residues. Germline CDR1 and CDR2: SGHAT and FQNNGV. Between the trimmed V and J ends, which lost 0 bases and 6 bases, there was a span of 15 bases.

The chain combines TRBV9 with TRBJ1-1; unclear D gene. V shed 4 bases and J shed 2 bases, with 9 bases lying between them. Germline CDR1 reads SGDLS; CDR2 reads YYNGEE. The CDR3 is 13 residues long. CDR3 protein: CASSSQPNTEAFF. In DNA form, the CDR3 reads TGTGCCAGCAGCAGTCAACCTAACACTGAAGCTTTCTTT.

This clone occurred a few times. J is TRBJ1-6 and V is TRBV27; weak D call: TRBD1 (6 bases). V was clipped by 5 bases and J by 8 bases, with 10 bases between them. Per germline, CDR1 MNHEY and CDR2 SMNVEV (reference sequence). This CDR3 is 13 amino acids long. The CDR3: CASSQGGDSPLHF. The CDR3 DNA reads TGTGCCAGCAGTCAAGGGGGGGATTCACCCCTCCACTTT.

The gene calls are TRBV7-8 and TRBJ2-1; 15 bases fit TRBD2. The CDR3 totals 18 residues. J was trimmed by 9 bases and V by 3 bases; bases with no gene match: 12. The germline V gene encodes CDR1 SGHVS and CDR2 FQNEAQ. Here the CDR3 reads CASSFGTSGGTASSEQFF. In DNA, the CDR3 is TGTGCCAGCAGCTTCGGGACTAGCGGGGGGACGGCGTCCTCTGAGCAGTTCTTC.

The genes are TRBV12-5 and TRBJ1-2, with D unresolved. From germline, CDR1 is LGHNT and CDR2 FRNRAP. V shed 4 bases and J shed 8 bases, with 17 bases lying between them. This CDR3 spans 14 amino acids. Here the CDR3 DNA reads TGTGCTAGTGGTTCTAGACAATCAAGGCGAGGCTACACCTTC. Its translation: CASGSRQSRRGYTF. Looking up the rest from reference TRBV12-5 and TRBJ1-2 gives the full variable domain: DARVTQTPRHKVTEMGQEVTMRCQPILGHNTVFWYRQTMMQGLELLAYFRNRAPLDDSGMPKDRFSAEMPDATLATLKIQPSEPRDSAVYFCASGSRQSRRGYTFGSGTRLTVV.

This clone was seen a handful of times. This chain connects TRBV27 to TRBJ2-2; TRBD2 aligns across 10 bases. The junction had 19 bases not matched to a gene; V was cut back by 10 bases and J by 5 bases. Germline CDR1 and CDR2: MNHEY and SMNVEV (reference sequence). There are 18 residues in the CDR3. The DNA for the CDR3 is TGTGCCACCACAAGCCCAACTAGCGGGGTCGCTGGGACCGGGGAGCTGTTTTTT. Translating gives CATTSPTSGVAGTGELFF.

In DNA form, the CDR3 reads TGCGCCAGCAGCTTGGAGGGGGCGAACACTGAAGCTTTCTTT. This translates into CASSLEGANTEAFF. The V gene is TRBV5-1, the J gene TRBJ1-1, with TRBD1 matching over 7 bases. Germline trimming cut 0 bases from V and 1 base from J; bases unmatched to any gene: 0. Germline loops: CDR1 SGHRS, CDR2 YFSETQ. This CDR3 has 14 residues.

V gene TRBV12-5 combines with J gene TRBJ2-3; 15 nucleotides match TRBD2. Germline trimming cut 6 bases from V and 2 bases from J; bases unmatched to any gene: 9. Germline V lookup: CDR1 LGHNT, CDR2 FRNRAP. The CDR3 has 18 residues. Written as DNA, the CDR3 is TGTGCTAGTGGCGGGGGACTAGCGGGGGGCAAATACACAGATACGCAGTATTTT. Its translation: CASGGGLAGGKYTDTQYF.

CDR3 region: CASLKAQGNSPLHF. As DNA, the CDR3 is TGTGCCAGCCTTAAGGCCCAGGGTAATTCACCCCTCCACTTT. The chain couples TRBV27 to TRBJ1-6; weak D call: TRBD1 (5 bases). The CDR3 extends over 14 amino acids. Germline CDR1 reads MNHEY; CDR2 reads SMNVEV (reference sequence). Trimming took 8 bases from V and 6 from J, leaving 14 bases between them.

This clone has just one count. The chain uses TRBV27 and TRBJ2-2, with D uncertain. Trimming took off 2 bases at V and 0 bases at J, with 7 bases between the two ends. Germline V gene lookup returns CDR1 MNHEY and CDR2 SMNVEV (reference sequence). The CDR3 is 15 residues long. The CDR3 DNA sequence: TGTGCCAGCAGTTTAAGAGTATCGAACACCGGGGAGCTGTTTTTT. Protein: CASSLRVSNTGELFF.

The table lists this clone with a few counts. The chain employs TRBV4-2 and TRBJ1-5; no clear D. CDR1 is LGHNA, CDR2 YNFKEQ, per germline. The CDR3 consists of 14 residues. Trimming took off 0 bases at V and 5 bases at J, with 8 bases between the two ends. DNA for the CDR3: TGTGCCAGCAGCCAAGAAACCACCGATCAGCCCCAGCATTTT. Protein sequence: CASSQETTDQPQHF.

The rearrangement links TRBV7-2 to TRBJ2-3; 9 bases agree with TRBD2. The trim removed 8 bases at V and 3 bases at J, leaving 9 bases unmatched. In germline, CDR1 is SGHTA, CDR2 FQGNSA. The CDR3 totals 15 residues. The CDR3 reads CASAGRGGWTDTQYF. The CDR3 DNA follows: TGTGCCAGCGCAGGGCGGGGGGGCTGGACAGATACGCAGTATTTT.

CDR3 residues: CSVDFGTGSNYGYTF. For the CDR3, the DNA is TGCAGCGTTGATTTTGGGACAGGCTCGAACTATGGCTACACCTTC. The chain has TRBV29-1 and TRBJ1-2, with 8 bases identical to TRBD1. This CDR3 has 15 amino acids. V shed 3 bases and J 2 bases; nucleotides not matched to a gene: 8. CDR1 is SQVTM and CDR2 is ANQGSEA in the germline V gene.

The rearrangement links TRBV5-8 to TRBJ2-1; 8 bases map to TRBD1. The germline CDR1 and CDR2 sequences are SGHTS and YDEGEE. J gave up 0 bases and V 3 bases, and 5 bases lay outside the gene matches. The CDR3 contains 16 residues. This CDR3 is CASSSAGGPSYNEQFF. DNA for the CDR3: TGTGCCAGCAGCTCGGCAGGGGGCCCCTCCTACAATGAGCAGTTCTTC. Together with reference TRBV5-8 and TRBJ2-1, the CDR3 gives the full variable domain: EAGVTQSPTHLIKTRGQQATLRCSPISGHTSVYWYQQALGLGLQFLLWYDEGEERNRGNFPPRFSGRQFPNYSSELNVNALELEDSALYLCASSSAGGPSYNEQFFGPGTRLTVL.

J is TRBJ1-5 and V is TRBV6-6, with D unclear. The CDR3 length is 13 residues. The V and J ends lost 2 bases and 5 bases respectively, with 7 bases between them. Germline lookup yields CDR1 MNHNY and CDR2 SVGAGI (reference sequence). The CDR3 spells CASSYGRDQPQHF. For the CDR3, the DNA is TGTGCCAGCAGTTACGGGCGGGATCAGCCCCAGCATTTT.

This chain's CDR3 is CASSLTTGGPLLAETQYF. DNA for the CDR3: TGTGCCAGCAGCTTGACGACAGGGGGCCCTTTACTGGCGGAGACCCAGTACTTC. This rearrangement joins TRBV7-9 to TRBJ2-5; 10 positions match TRBD1. CDR3 length: 18 amino acids. V lost 3 bases to trimming and J lost 5 bases; unmatched junction nucleotides: 15. Germline V lookup: CDR1 SEHNR, CDR2 FQNEAQ (reference sequence).

The rearrangement links TRBV10-2 to TRBJ1-1, with 7 positions matching TRBD1. Germline V lookup: CDR1 WSHSY, CDR2 SAAADI. The V segment lost 8 bases and the J segment 1 base; nucleotides outside the gene matches: 7. This CDR3 has 14 residues. The CDR3 DNA is TGCGCCAGCGGTAAGGACAGGAGGAACACTGAAGCTTTCTTT. It encodes CASGKDRRNTEAFF.